The rows below give T cell receptor beta chains drawn from one sample of a study of blood T cell repertoires in COVID-19. Some clones are missing from TCRdb's copy, which holds only in-frame ones; the method was immunoSEQ multiplex PCR. The sample shows about 280,000 clones, about four fifths of them seen only once. The sequenced sample consisted of peripheral blood. The receptors derive from a woman between 45 and 60 years old who had recovered from COVID-19. Both conserved end residues are part of each CDR3. Fields, in order: D gene, CDR3 length, V gene, J gene, clone size, CDR3 protein, CDR3 DNA. A D gene is named only where the DNA matches it firmly. Rows may omit the clone size; those that give it use once, few, many or a size class.

d_call: NA
cdr3_length: 15
v_call: TRBV4-1
j_call: TRBJ1-5
clone_size: few
cdr3_aa: CASSPSDLGNQPQHF
cdr3_nt: TGCGCCAGCAGCCCCAGCGACCTTGGAAATCAGCCCCAGCATTTT

d_call: NA
cdr3_length: 15
v_call: TRBV7-2
j_call: TRBJ1-4
clone_size: NA
cdr3_aa: CASSPDRSTNEKLFF
cdr3_nt: TGTGCCAGCAGCCCAGACAGATCAACTAATGAAAAACTGTTTTTT

d_call: NA
cdr3_length: 16
v_call: TRBV7-8
j_call: TRBJ2-3
clone_size: NA
cdr3_aa: CASNLRMAASTDTQYF
cdr3_nt: TGTGCCAGCAACTTGCGGATGGCTGCTAGCACAGATACGCAGTATTTT

d_call: NA
cdr3_length: 18
v_call: TRBV5-4
j_call: TRBJ2-7
clone_size: NA
cdr3_aa: CASSPTLGADSFNYEQYF
cdr3_nt: TGTGCCAGCAGCCCCACCTTGGGGGCAGACAGTTTTAACTACGAGCAGTACTTC

d_call: TRBD1
cdr3_length: 16
v_call: TRBV18
j_call: TRBJ1-3
clone_size: NA
cdr3_aa: CASSYRQGADGNTIYF
cdr3_nt: TGTGCCAGCTCATATAGACAGGGGGCCGATGGAAACACCATATATTTT

d_call: NA
cdr3_length: 15
v_call: TRBV7-3
j_call: TRBJ2-1
clone_size: NA
cdr3_aa: CASSKQGVLYNEQFF
cdr3_nt: TGTGCCAGCAGCAAACAGGGAGTACTCTACAATGAGCAGTTCTTC

d_call: NA
cdr3_length: 20
v_call: TRBV5-1
j_call: TRBJ1-1
clone_size: few
cdr3_aa: CASSLAPSATGRRRDTEAFF
cdr3_nt: TGCGCCAGCAGCTTGGCACCGTCGGCTACAGGTAGGAGAAGGGACACTGAAGCTTTCTTT

d_call: NA
cdr3_length: 16
v_call: TRBV27
j_call: TRBJ1-5
clone_size: few
cdr3_aa: CASSSPREGPGEPQHF
cdr3_nt: TGTGCCAGCAGTTCTCCTCGGGAGGGCCCGGGGGAGCCCCAGCATTTT

d_call: NA
cdr3_length: 16
v_call: TRBV18
j_call: TRBJ2-6
clone_size: NA
cdr3_aa: CASSPRQFSGANVLTF
cdr3_nt: TGTGCCAGCTCACCGCGACAGTTCTCTGGGGCCAACGTCCTGACTTTC

d_call: NA
cdr3_length: 13
v_call: TRBV7-2
j_call: TRBJ1-2
clone_size: once
cdr3_aa: CASSQWTDLGYTF
cdr3_nt: TGTGCCAGCAGCCAATGGACAGACCTTGGCTACACCTTC

d_call: NA
cdr3_length: 12
v_call: TRBV12-3/TRBV12-4
j_call: TRBJ1-3
clone_size: NA
cdr3_aa: CASSQIGNTIYF
cdr3_nt: TGTGCCAGCAGCCAAATTGGAAACACCATATATTTT

d_call: TRBD2
cdr3_length: 16
v_call: TRBV3-1/TRBV3-2
j_call: TRBJ2-7
clone_size: NA
cdr3_aa: CASSQDTLAANYEQYF
cdr3_nt: TGTGCCAGCAGCCAAGATACGCTAGCGGCTAACTACGAGCAGTACTTC

d_call: NA
cdr3_length: 16
v_call: TRBV21-1
j_call: TRBJ1-2
clone_size: NA
cdr3_aa: CASSKALSGSTDGYTF
cdr3_nt: TGTGCCAGCAGCAAAGCGCTTTCAGGCTCAACGGATGGCTACACCTTC

d_call: TRBD2
cdr3_length: 18
v_call: TRBV7-2
j_call: TRBJ2-1
clone_size: NA
cdr3_aa: CASSSHGAGGRGRYEQFF
cdr3_nt: TGTGCCAGCAGCTCCCACGGCGCGGGAGGAAGGGGACGGTACGAGCAGTTCTTC

d_call: NA
cdr3_length: 14
v_call: TRBV7-8
j_call: TRBJ1-4
clone_size: NA
cdr3_aa: CASSSGQLNEKLFF
cdr3_nt: TGTGCCAGCAGCTCTGGACAGCTTAATGAAAAACTGTTTTTT

d_call: NA
cdr3_length: 15
v_call: TRBV5-4
j_call: TRBJ2-3
clone_size: NA
cdr3_aa: CASTKGMTIADTQYF
cdr3_nt: TGTGCCAGCACCAAAGGGATGACTATAGCAGATACGCAGTATTTT

d_call: NA
cdr3_length: 14
v_call: TRBV18
j_call: TRBJ2-7
clone_size: NA
cdr3_aa: CASSPPVRSYEQYF
cdr3_nt: TGTGCCAGCTCACCACCGGTCCGGTCCTACGAGCAGTACTTC

d_call: NA
cdr3_length: 15
v_call: TRBV4-3
j_call: TRBJ2-5
clone_size: NA
cdr3_aa: CASSQDHKRKGTQYF
cdr3_nt: TGCGCCAGCAGCCAAGATCATAAGAGGAAAGGGACCCAGTACTTC

d_call: NA
cdr3_length: 12
v_call: TRBV12-3/TRBV12-4
j_call: TRBJ2-5
clone_size: NA
cdr3_aa: CASSQLRETQYF
cdr3_nt: TGTGCCAGCAGCCAACTAAGAGAGACCCAGTACTTC